Following are 24 T cell receptor beta chains from one sample sequenced in a study of identical twins. From the 5' RACE reads, TCRdb called clonotypes with MiXCR, one entry per CDR3 protein. The table includes more than 250,000 distinct CDR3 sequences, more than 6.5% detected once. The same data also went into a second study, on yellow fever vaccine responses in identical twins.

The sample taken for sequencing was memory (CD45RO+) T cells sorted from blood. The source of these receptors is a woman under 30 in good health.

This clonotype was observed a handful of times. The J gene is TRBJ2-3, the V gene TRBV2; D tentatively reads TRBD1 or TRBD2 (5 bases each). The CDR3 covers 14 residues. Looked up from germline, CDR1 is SNHLY and CDR2 is FYNNEI. V was pared by 6 bases and J by 4 bases, with 14 bases between. CDR3 in DNA: TGTGCCAGCAGGGGGACGGAAGCCCCAGATACGCAGTATTTT. This codes for CASRGTEAPDTQYF.

The table lists this clonotype with many counts. The chain couples TRBV5-1 to TRBJ2-7; D may be TRBD1 or TRBD2 (6 bases each). Germline V CDR1 and CDR2: SGHRS, YFSETQ. The CDR3 extends over 15 amino acids. V lost 5 bases and J 7 bases, leaving 22 bases between the germline ends. The CDR3 DNA reads as TGCGCCAGCAGGCCGTCTAGGGGGGACGCTGCTGAGCAGTACTTC. Its protein is CASRPSRGDAAEQYF.

The table lists this clonotype with a few counts. This sequence joins TRBV9 and TRBJ1-1; unclear D gene. The CDR3 consists of 15 residues. V was shortened by 4 bases and J by 0 bases, with 13 bases between the two germline ends. Looked up from germline, CDR1 is SGDLS and CDR2 is YYNGEE. The CDR3 protein is CASSPAGSMNTEAFF. CDR3 DNA sequence: TGTGCCAGCAGCCCGGCAGGCTCCATGAACACTGAAGCTTTCTTT.

This clonotype has just a few counts. The gene calls are TRBV5-1 and TRBJ2-1; D possibly corresponds to TRBD1 (5 bases). Trimming took off 4 bases at V and 5 bases at J, with 16 bases between the two ends. The CDR3 contains 15 residues. Per germline, CDR1 SGHRS and CDR2 YFSETQ. Here the CDR3 DNA reads TGCGCCAGCAGCCCCCCCCTGGGCAGGGACAATGAGCAGTTCTTC. The encoded protein is CASSPPLGRDNEQFF.

The J gene is TRBJ2-7, the V gene TRBV18; possibly TRBD1 for D (5 bases). The length of the CDR3 is 14 residues. In germline, CDR1 is KGHSH, CDR2 LQKENI. V gave up 6 bases and J gave up 4 bases, with 16 bases separating them. The CDR3 nucleotides read TGTGCCAGCTCCCACCAAGACAGTCTATACGAGCAGTACTTC. It codes for CASSHQDSLYEQYF. The entire variable domain, with the rest obtained from reference TRBV18 and TRBJ2-7, is as follows: NAGVMQNPRHLVRRRGQEARLRCSPMKGHSHVYWYRQLPEEGLKFMVYLQKENIIDESGMPKERFSAEFPKEGPSILRIQQVVRGDSAAYFCASSHQDSLYEQYFGPGTRLTVT.

This clonotype was recorded a few times. This chain connects TRBV2 to TRBJ2-5, with 10 bases fitting TRBD1. The CDR3 contains 13 residues. In germline, CDR1 is SNHLY, CDR2 FYNNEI. V shed 6 bases, J shed 5 bases, and the junction held 3 bases outside the gene matches. The chain's CDR3 is CASRGTGAETQYF. CDR3 DNA: TGTGCCAGCAGGGGGACAGGGGCCGAGACCCAGTACTTC.

This clonotype was counted a few times. This chain links TRBV2 with TRBJ2-7, with 7 positions matching TRBD2. The CDR3 sequence is 15 residues long. Trimming at V came to 6 bases and at J to 0 bases, leaving 8 bases not matched to a gene. The germline V gene has CDR1 SNHLY and CDR2 FYNNEI. The CDR3 loop reads CASSVSSGPSYEQYF. The CDR3 region has the DNA TGTGCCAGCAGCGTATCTAGCGGACCCTCCTACGAGCAGTACTTC.

In this sample, this clonotype turned up a few times. The V gene is TRBV7-6, the J gene TRBJ2-1; D gene uncertain. This CDR3 comprises 15 residues. CDR1 is SGHVS and CDR2 is FNYEAQ in the germline V gene. Trimming pared 1 base from V and 4 bases from J, leaving 11 bases between. Here the CDR3 reads CASSLDGHKYNEQFF. CDR3 coding DNA: TGTGCCAGCAGCTTAGATGGCCACAAATACAATGAGCAGTTCTTC.

The sample holds a few counts of this clonotype. The gene calls are TRBV3-1 and TRBJ2-1, with 11 bases matching TRBD2. V was clipped by 4 bases and J by 9 bases; unmatched bases: 5. The CDR3 consists of 14 residues. Per the germline V gene, CDR1 is LGHDT and CDR2 is YNNKEL (reference sequence). The CDR3 coding sequence is TGTGCCAGCAGCCCTAGCGGGGGGCGGAGTGAGCAGTTCTTC. Translation gives CASSPSGGRSEQFF.

CDR3 loop: CASSRTVNTDTQYF. The CDR3 nucleotides are TGTGCCAGCAGCCGGACAGTAAACACAGATACGCAGTATTTT. This chain connects TRBV6-1 to TRBJ2-3, with D possibly being TRBD1 (6 bases). V was shortened by 6 bases and J by 2 bases, with 12 bases between the two germline ends. This CDR3 spans 14 amino acids. Germline V gives CDR1 MNHNS, CDR2 SASEGT.

In its sample, this clonotype was seen many times. The chain recombines TRBV6-1 with TRBJ1-2, with 7 bases aligning to TRBD1. Germline CDR1 and CDR2: MNHNS and SASEGT. The CDR3 covers 13 residues. The ends lost 6 bases at V and 6 bases at J; junction bases unmatched: 7. CDR3 coding DNA: TGTGCCAGCAGCGGGGACAGAAAGAATGGCTACACCTTC. Translation: CASSGDRKNGYTF.

This clonotype appeared a few times. The rearrangement uses TRBV5-1 and TRBJ2-7, with D possibly TRBD1 on 5 matching bases. CDR1 and CDR2 (germline): SGHRS, YFSETQ. Trimming took off 4 bases at V and 3 bases at J, with 14 bases between the two ends. This CDR3 has 14 amino acids. The chain's CDR3 is CASSPDSDHYEQYV. As DNA, the CDR3 is TGCGCCAGCAGCCCCGACAGCGACCACTACGAGCAGTACGTC.

This CDR3 reads CASSLGADYGYTF. CDR3 DNA: TGTGCCAGCTCCCTCGGGGCTGACTATGGCTACACCTTC. The chain has TRBV18 and TRBJ1-2; the D gene is possibly TRBD1 (5 bases). V was shortened by 6 bases and J by 3 bases, with 11 bases between the two germline ends. The length of the CDR3 is 13 residues. CDR1 is KGHSH and CDR2 is LQKENI in the germline V gene. Variable domain in full (rest from reference TRBV18 and TRBJ1-2): NAGVMQNPRHLVRRRGQEARLRCSPMKGHSHVYWYRQLPEEGLKFMVYLQKENIIDESGMPKERFSAEFPKEGPSILRIQQVVRGDSAAYFCASSLGADYGYTFGSGTRLTVV.

This clonotype has a handful of counts. This CDR3 reads CASRTGTGELFF. The CDR3 DNA reads as TGTGCCAGCAGAACAGGGACCGGGGAGCTGTTTTTT. The chain is built from TRBV6-5 and TRBJ2-2; a weak D match, TRBD1 (6 bases). The CDR3 is 12 amino acids. V lost 6 bases and J 5 bases, leaving 7 bases between the germline ends. Per the germline V gene, CDR1 is MNHEY and CDR2 is SVGAGI.

This clonotype has more than one count but fewer than ten. The chain employs TRBV6-1 and TRBJ2-2; 8 bases agree with TRBD2. Germline assignment: CDR1 MNHNS and CDR2 SASEGT. The junction had 4 bases not matched to a gene; V was cut back by 6 bases and J by 1 base. This CDR3 comprises 15 residues. The CDR3 DNA sequence: TGTGCCAGCAGGCTGGGACTAGGGAACACCGGGGAGCTGTTTTTT. Translated, it gives CASRLGLGNTGELFF.

This clonotype appeared many times. The chain links TRBV12-3 or TRBV12-4 to TRBJ2-2, with D perhaps being TRBD1 or TRBD2 (7 bases each). CDR3 length: 16 residues. Deletions cut 6 bases from V and 0 bases from J, with 14 bases between. The CDR3 region is CASSKGGGPNTGELFF. The CDR3, as DNA: TGTGCCAGCAGCAAGGGAGGGGGCCCGAACACCGGGGAGCTGTTTTTT.

Details on this clonotype: It may be a read error: a sequence one base away is much more abundant. The chain recombines TRBV12-3 or TRBV12-4 with TRBJ2-7, with D unresolved. V lost 6 bases and J 0 bases, leaving 12 bases between the germline ends. This CDR3 has 14 amino acids. The CDR3 loop is CASRPKHFSYEQYF. The CDR3 nucleotides are TGTGCCAGCAGACCCAAGCACTTCTCCTACGAGCAGTACTTC.

This clonotype was seen at least ten times. The DNA for the CDR3 is TGTGCCAGCAATGACCGAAAAAAGGGGATTAACGAAAAACTGTTTTTT. This translates into CASNDRKKGINEKLFF. The chain employs TRBV12-3 or TRBV12-4 and TRBJ1-4, with D possibly being TRBD1 (5 bases). Trimming took off 7 bases at V and 8 bases at J, with 23 bases between the two ends. The CDR3 is made up of 16 amino acids.

This clonotype showed up just a few times. V and J are TRBV12-3 or TRBV12-4 and TRBJ2-1; D unclear. Deletions cut 3 bases from V and 8 bases from J, with 11 bases between. The CDR3 runs 13 residues. CDR3 in amino acids: CASSLSSLHEQFF. Here the CDR3 DNA reads TGTGCCAGCAGTTTGAGTAGTTTGCATGAGCAGTTCTTC.

This sequence joins TRBV28 and TRBJ1-1; D ambiguous. V was clipped by 2 bases and J by 6 bases, with 7 bases between them. This CDR3 comprises 12 residues. CDR1 is MDHEN, CDR2 SYDVKM, per germline. The DNA of the CDR3 is TGTGCCAGCAGTTTACGATGGGCTGAAGCTTTCTTT. Its translation is CASSLRWAEAFF. The variable domain in full, completed from reference TRBV28 and TRBJ1-1, reads DVKVTQSSRYLVKRTGEKVFLECVQDMDHENMFWYRQDPGLGLRLIYFSYDVKMKEKGDIPEGYSVSREKKERFSLILESASTNQTSMYLCASSLRWAEAFFGQGTRLTVV.

This clonotype was seen at least ten times. The chain employs TRBV12-3 or TRBV12-4 and TRBJ2-5; the match to TRBD2 covers 12 bases. This CDR3 region has 17 residues. V lost 6 bases to trimming and J lost 0 bases; unmatched junction nucleotides: 8. CDR3 loop: CASSITGTSGYQETQYF. As DNA, the CDR3 is TGTGCCAGCAGCATTACCGGGACTAGCGGGTACCAAGAGACCCAGTACTTC.

The CDR3 protein is CASSQGTGLNTEAFF. The CDR3 DNA reads as TGTGCCAGCAGCCAAGGAACTGGTTTGAACACTGAAGCTTTCTTT. The chain is built from TRBV3-1 and TRBJ1-1; D call uncertain. V lost 1 base to trimming and J lost 0 bases, with 9 bases between them. The V gene's germline CDR1 is LGHDT and CDR2 YNNKEL (reference sequence). The CDR3 runs 15 residues.

This clonotype was seen at least ten times. The chain employs TRBV20-1 and TRBJ2-7; 9 bases are shared with TRBD2. Trimming cost V 7 bases and J 0 bases; bases outside gene matches: 13. CDR1 is DFQATT, CDR2 SNEGSKA, per germline (reference sequence). The CDR3 has 16 amino acids. The CDR3, as DNA: TGCAGTGTCAGGGGCGGGACTAGCTTTAGCTCCTACGAGCAGTACTTC. Translation gives CSVRGGTSFSSYEQYF.

The table lists this clonotype with a few counts. V gene TRBV3-1 combines with J gene TRBJ1-6; D remains unclear. CDR1 and CDR2 (germline): LGHDT, YNNKEL (reference sequence). This CDR3 has 13 residues. With 3 bases removed from V and 8 bases from J, the gap between germline ends came to 8 bases. CDR3 DNA sequence: TGTGCCAGCAGCCAGGGCCAGTATTCACCCCTCCACTTT. Amino acid sequence: CASSQGQYSPLHF.